What follows are 19 T cell receptor beta chains derived from one specimen sequenced in a study of blood T cells in healthy people across ages (dated by TCRdb to between 2014 and 2016). The library came from 5' RACE. Sequencing relied on an Illumina HiSeq 2500. A second roughly 6 to 12 cycle PCR used a sample-barcoded 5' primer and a J-beta primer mix. TCRdb reran the public reads through fastp at Q25 and MiXCR, keeping productive beta chains. Merged by CDR3 protein, the rows form single entries marked with the most common genes and DNA. Here the sample has 850,000 to 1,300,000 distinct CDR3 sequences; more than 40% occur a single time. The top ten clonotypes cover approximately 17% of the sample. Material: blood. Receptors originate from a woman in her sixties or seventies in good health.

The rearrangement joins TRBV25-1 to TRBJ2-4; TRBD2 agrees at 12 bases. The J call is doubtful: the DNA matches TRBJ2-7 better. This CDR3 has 16 amino acids. The germline gives CDR1 MGHDK, CDR2 SYGVNS. The CDR3 region has the DNA TGTGCCAGCAGTGAATTGACTAGCGGGAGCAAGTACGAGCAGTACTTC. The encoded protein is CASSELTSGSKYEQYF.

The rearrangement links TRBV20-1 to TRBJ2-5, with D perhaps matching TRBD2 (5 bases). The CDR3 sequence is 16 residues long. Trimming shortened V by 0 bases and J by 1 base, and 15 bases separated the two germline ends. Germline loops: CDR1 DFQATT, CDR2 SNEGSKA (reference sequence). This CDR3 reads CSARDLRAGPQETQYF. The CDR3 DNA sequence: TGCAGTGCTAGAGACCTCCGGGCGGGCCCCCAAGAGACCCAGTACTTC.

This clonotype was picked up a small number of times. CDR3 loop: CASSPRYGTSGWSTDTQYF. In nucleotides, the CDR3 is TGCGCCAGCAGCCCACGATACGGGACTAGCGGGTGGAGCACAGATACGCAGTATTTT. This chain connects TRBV5-1 to TRBJ2-3; 12 bases fit TRBD2. CDR1 and CDR2 (germline): SGHRS, YFSETQ. The CDR3 consists of 19 residues. The V gene end was trimmed by 4 bases and the J gene end by 0 bases; junction bases not matched to a gene: 12.

The rearrangement links TRBV20-1 to TRBJ2-3; maybe TRBD1 (6 bases). V was cut by 5 bases and J by 0 bases, with 15 bases left in between. This CDR3 has 15 residues. Germline values: CDR1 DFQATT, CDR2 SNEGSKA (reference sequence). The CDR3 DNA follows: TGCAGTGCTGAAAAAAGACAGGCTAGCACAGATACGCAGTATTTT. Protein product: CSAEKRQASTDTQYF.

The rearrangement uses TRBV5-8 and TRBJ2-1, with D possibly being TRBD1 (6 bases). CDR3 length: 17 amino acids. V was pared by 0 bases and J by 3 bases, with 16 bases between. Germline assignment: CDR1 SGHTS and CDR2 YDEGEE. Here the CDR3 reads CASSLAGVRFGYNEQFF. Here the CDR3 DNA reads TGTGCCAGCAGCTTGGCAGGGGTTAGATTCGGCTACAATGAGCAGTTCTTC.

A few counts support this clonotype. This chain joins TRBV20-1 and TRBJ2-7; 9 bases map to TRBD2. V gave up 5 bases and J gave up 2 bases; unmatched junction bases: 10. The CDR3 extends over 15 amino acids. Germline V gene lookup returns CDR1 DFQATT and CDR2 SNEGSKA (reference sequence). The CDR3 DNA is TGCAGTGCTGCAGCTCTAGCGGGAACCCCCTACGAGCAGTACTTC. This sequence encodes CSAAALAGTPYEQYF.

A few counts support this clonotype. The V call is TRBV6-5, the J call TRBJ2-3, with D possibly matching TRBD2 (6 bases). The CDR3 length is 16 residues. Trimming removed 0 bases at V and 4 bases at J, with 14 bases between. Germline-derived CDR1 and CDR2 are MNHEY and SVGAGI. CDR3 in amino acids: CASSYSASDRPDTQYF. CDR3 coding DNA: TGTGCCAGCAGTTACTCGGCTAGCGACCGCCCAGATACGCAGTATTTT.

This chain links TRBV7-7 with TRBJ2-2; D is unclear. Trimming pared 1 base from V and 7 bases from J, leaving 13 bases between. The CDR3 is made up of 15 amino acids. In germline, CDR1 is SSHAT, CDR2 FNYEAQ (reference sequence). The CDR3 here is CASSLGAGQGGELFF. CDR3 sequence (DNA): TGTGCCAGCAGCTTAGGCGCTGGTCAAGGCGGGGAGCTGTTTTTT.

This clonotype was seen at least ten times. The V and J genes are TRBV10-3 and TRBJ2-5; D is possibly TRBD2 (6 bases). The CDR3 contains 14 residues. From germline, CDR1 is ENHRY and CDR2 SYGVKD. V dropped 0 bases and J dropped 9 bases, with 14 bases sitting between them. The CDR3 spells CAISESSPPSAQYF. CDR3 DNA: TGTGCCATCAGTGAGTCGTCACCACCTAGCGCCCAGTACTTC.

This clonotype was seen only a few times. The rearrangement joins TRBV9 to TRBJ2-2; 8 nucleotides align to TRBD2. V shed 0 bases, J shed 5 bases, and the junction held 6 bases outside the gene matches. CDR1 and CDR2 (germline): SGDLS, YYNGEE. The CDR3 loop spans 16 amino acids. The CDR3 DNA sequence: TGTGCCAGCAGCGTAGGGGCTAGCGGGCTAACCGGGGAGCTGTTTTTT. Translation gives CASSVGASGLTGELFF.

The chain carries TRBV28 and TRBJ2-7; TRBD2 aligns across 9 bases. This CDR3 region has 14 residues. Germline V gene lookup returns CDR1 MDHEN and CDR2 SYDVKM. V was clipped by 7 bases and J by 3 bases; unmatched bases: 7. The CDR3 loop is CASNSRLADYEQYF. The CDR3 nucleotides read TGTGCCAGCAATTCGCGACTAGCGGACTACGAGCAGTACTTC.

The V gene is TRBV24-1, the J gene TRBJ2-1; unclear D gene. The ends were cut back, 9 bases at V and 2 bases at J, with 10 bases in the middle. This CDR3 spans 13 amino acids. Germline-derived CDR1 and CDR2 are KGHDR and SFDVKD. CDR3 DNA: TGTGCCACCGCCCCAGGCGCCTACAATGAGCAGTTCTTC. Translated, it gives CATAPGAYNEQFF.

The chain employs TRBV6-1 and TRBJ2-3, with D hard to call. CDR3 length equals 15 residues. Looked up from germline, CDR1 is MNHNS and CDR2 is SASEGT. Trimming stripped 2 bases from V and 0 bases from J, with 9 bases between. CDR3 region: CASSEPSASTDTQYF. CDR3 nucleotides: TGTGCCAGCAGTGAACCTTCAGCTAGCACAGATACGCAGTATTTT.

V gene TRBV5-6 combines with J gene TRBJ2-4; 10 positions agree with TRBD1. Matching the DNA end better, TRBJ2-7 makes the J call doubtful. In germline, CDR1 is SGHDT, CDR2 YYEEEE. CDR3 length: 15 residues. The CDR3 DNA sequence: TGTGCCAGCAGCCGCGGGGGACAGGGGTTCTACGAGCAGTACTTC. Protein: CASSRGGQGFYEQYF.

V and J are TRBV21-1 and TRBJ2-4; the table's D call, TRBD1, has no DNA check behind it. The DNA end favors TRBJ2-7, so the J call may be wrong. TRBV21-1 is an annotated pseudogene. The CDR3 is 13 amino acids. CDR3 sequence (DNA): TGTGCCAGTTTAAAGTGGACAGGTGACGAGCAGTACTTC. Residues: CASLKWTGDEQYF.

This clonotype came up a few times. This sequence joins TRBV12-3 or TRBV12-4 and TRBJ1-2, with 9 bases aligning to TRBD1. V shed 3 bases and J 8 bases; nucleotides not matched to a gene: 7. CDR3 size: 14 residues. In nucleotides, the CDR3 is TGTGCCAGCAGTTTGACAGGGGGGTCCGCCGGCTACACCTTC. Translation: CASSLTGGSAGYTF.

This clonotype has at least ten counts. The V and J genes are TRBV24-1 and TRBJ2-2, with 10 nucleotides matching TRBD2. After removal of 3 bases from V and 4 bases from J, the junction contained 4 bases not matched to a gene. In germline, CDR1 is KGHDR, CDR2 SFDVKD. There are 16 residues in the CDR3. CDR3 nucleotides: TGTGCCACCAGTGATGGGCTAGCGGGAGTCACCGGGGAGCTGTTTTTT. Its protein product is CATSDGLAGVTGELFF.

The J gene is TRBJ1-2, the V gene TRBV6-5; possible D gene TRBD1, 5 bases. The CDR3 is 16 residues long. Germline assignment: CDR1 MNHEY and CDR2 SVGAGI. The V gene lost 6 bases and the J gene lost 3 bases, with 20 bases spanning the gap. CDR3 amino acids: CASSRTRWGDDYGYTF. CDR3 DNA sequence: TGTGCCAGCAGCCGAACGCGATGGGGGGATGACTATGGCTACACCTTC.

This rearrangement joins TRBV3-1 to TRBJ2-3; a possible D gene is TRBD1 (5 bases). The CDR3 consists of 14 residues. The ends were cut back, 0 bases at V and 8 bases at J, with 12 bases in the middle. Germline loops: CDR1 LGHDT, CDR2 YNNKEL (reference sequence). The DNA for the CDR3 is TGTGCCAGCAGCCAAGATCTATCCAGGGCTACGCAGTATTTT. It yields the protein CASSQDLSRATQYF.